The count of the clone carrying this T cell receptor beta chain is one. Its antigen is as yet unknown. The data are from a study of early T cells in non-severe SARS-CoV-2 infection. Overall study context: Whole-blood bulk RNA, unsorted, was sequenced, and chains were unpaired.

Individual cDNA molecules received unique molecular identifiers. MiXCR, applied by TCRdb to the 5' RACE reads, yields one record per CDR3 protein. The sample carries around 77,000 distinct CDR3 sequences, roughly an eighth recorded once. The study's findings and limits: Matching results from VDJdb favored anti-spike CD8 responses, leaving private and CD4 specificities undetected.

The V end lost 1 base, the J end lost 3 bases, and 13 bases lay between the germline ends. The CDR3 consists of 15 residues. Germline assignment: CDR1 SGHRS and CDR2 YFSETQ. This chain joins TRBV5-1 and TRBJ2-5; D perhaps matches TRBD1 (6 bases). This receptor was obtained from an adult who was a healthcare worker with PCR-confirmed SARS-CoV-2 infection or an uninfected control (not recorded which). The donor label of this sample is uncertain. This specimen consisted of whole blood, obtained at baseline. Here the CDR3 DNA reads TGCGCCAGCAGCTTGTCAGGGGCAGCCGAAGAGACCCAGTACTTC. Translated, it gives CASSLSGAAEETQYF.